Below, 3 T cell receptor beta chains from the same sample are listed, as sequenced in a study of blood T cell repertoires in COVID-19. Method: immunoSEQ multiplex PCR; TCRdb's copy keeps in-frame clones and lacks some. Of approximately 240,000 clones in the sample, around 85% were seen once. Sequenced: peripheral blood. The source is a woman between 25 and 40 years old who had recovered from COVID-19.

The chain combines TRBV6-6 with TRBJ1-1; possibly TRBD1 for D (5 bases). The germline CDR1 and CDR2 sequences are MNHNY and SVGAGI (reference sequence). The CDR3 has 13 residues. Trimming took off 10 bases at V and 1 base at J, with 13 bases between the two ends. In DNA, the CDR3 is TGTGCCACCCTGGACATGTCGAACACTGAAGCTTTCTTT. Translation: CATLDMSNTEAFF.

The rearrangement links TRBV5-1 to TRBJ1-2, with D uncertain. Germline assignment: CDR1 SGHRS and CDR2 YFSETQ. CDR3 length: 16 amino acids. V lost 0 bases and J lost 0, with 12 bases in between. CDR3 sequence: CASSLGGQTPNYGYTF. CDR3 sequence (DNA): TGCGCCAGCAGCTTGGGCGGGCAGACGCCTAACTATGGCTACACCTTC.

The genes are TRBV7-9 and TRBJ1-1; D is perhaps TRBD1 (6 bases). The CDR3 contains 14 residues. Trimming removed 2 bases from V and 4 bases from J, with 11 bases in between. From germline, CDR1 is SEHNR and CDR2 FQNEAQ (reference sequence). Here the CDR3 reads CASSLNQGSTEAFF. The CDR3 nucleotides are TGTGCCAGCAGCTTAAATCAGGGGAGCACTGAAGCTTTCTTT.